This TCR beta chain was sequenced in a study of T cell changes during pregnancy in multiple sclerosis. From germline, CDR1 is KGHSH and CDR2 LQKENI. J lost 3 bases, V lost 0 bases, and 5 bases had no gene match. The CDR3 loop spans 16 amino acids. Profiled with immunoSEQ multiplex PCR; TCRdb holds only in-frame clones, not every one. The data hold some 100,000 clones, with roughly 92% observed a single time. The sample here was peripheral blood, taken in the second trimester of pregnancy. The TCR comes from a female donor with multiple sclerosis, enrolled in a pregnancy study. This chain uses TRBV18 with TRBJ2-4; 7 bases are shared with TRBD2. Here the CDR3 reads CASSPPSGEDKNIQYF. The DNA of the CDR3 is TGTGCCAGCTCACCACCGAGCGGGGAGGACAAAAACATTCAGTACTTC.